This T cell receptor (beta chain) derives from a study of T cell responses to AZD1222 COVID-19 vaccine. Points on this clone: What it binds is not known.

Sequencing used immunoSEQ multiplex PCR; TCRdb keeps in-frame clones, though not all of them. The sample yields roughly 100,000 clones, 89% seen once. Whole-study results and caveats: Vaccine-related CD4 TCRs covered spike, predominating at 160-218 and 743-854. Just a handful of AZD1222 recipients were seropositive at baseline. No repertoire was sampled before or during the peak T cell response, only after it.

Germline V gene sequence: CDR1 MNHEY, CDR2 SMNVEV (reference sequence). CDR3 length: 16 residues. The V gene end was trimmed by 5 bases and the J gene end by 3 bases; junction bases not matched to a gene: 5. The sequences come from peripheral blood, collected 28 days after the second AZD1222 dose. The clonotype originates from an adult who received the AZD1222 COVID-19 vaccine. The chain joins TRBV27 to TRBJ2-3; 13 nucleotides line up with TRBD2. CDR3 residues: CASSPRLAGGTDTQYF. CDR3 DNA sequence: TGTGCCAGCAGTCCGAGACTAGCGGGAGGTACAGATACGCAGTATTTT.